Listed here are 27 T cell receptor beta chains from one sample, sequenced in a study of T cells in localized non-small cell lung cancer. TCRdb keeps only in-frame clones here, not all; method: immunoSEQ multiplex PCR. Of almost 65,000 clones in the sample, 85% to 90% are singletons; the top ten hold around 1.8%. The sample in question was peripheral blood, obtained before any cancer treatment. These receptor sequences come from a woman aged 35 to 70 with stage I lung adenocarcinoma.

The genes are TRBV9 and TRBJ2-7, with TRBD2 matching 12 bases. CDR3 size: 19 residues. V lost 4 bases, J lost 2 bases, and 16 bases stayed unmatched. The germline V gene encodes CDR1 SGDLS and CDR2 YYNGEE. CDR3 nucleotide sequence: TGTGCCAGCAGCCCCCAGGGGACTAGCGGGTCAGTGGGAGCCTACGAGCAGTACTTC. Amino acid sequence: CASSPQGTSGSVGAYEQYF.

The chain uses TRBV5-6 and TRBJ1-5; 7 positions match TRBD1. Germline assignment: CDR1 SGHDT and CDR2 YYEEEE. The CDR3 sequence is 15 residues long. V trimming: 4 bases; J trimming: 6 bases; junction bases outside the gene matches: 10. CDR3 loop: CASSRVGGVGQPQHF. In DNA form, the CDR3 reads TGTGCCAGCAGCCGAGTAGGGGGCGTGGGTCAGCCCCAGCATTTT.

V gene TRBV30 combines with J gene TRBJ2-2, with 7 positions matching TRBD1. V gave up 4 bases and J gave up 4 bases; unmatched junction bases: 3. Germline values: CDR1 GTSNPN, CDR2 SVGIG (reference sequence). There are 13 residues in the CDR3. CDR3 nucleotide sequence: TGTGCCTGGACGTCAGGGGGCACCGGGGAGCTGTTTTTT. Translating gives CAWTSGGTGELFF.

V is TRBV4-2 and J is TRBJ1-2, with no clear D. The CDR3 extends over 15 amino acids. The V gene's germline CDR1 is LGHNA and CDR2 YNFKEQ. Trimming removed 0 bases from V and 12 bases from J, with 20 bases in between. The chain's CDR3 is CASSQELGVSVADTF. The DNA of the CDR3 is TGTGCCAGCAGCCAAGAATTGGGTGTCTCGGTGGCTGACACCTTC.

The chain combines TRBV7-8 with TRBJ1-1; D possibly corresponds to TRBD1 (5 bases). Germline-derived CDR1 and CDR2 are SGHVS and FQNEAQ. Trimming shortened V by 5 bases and J by 4 bases, and 14 bases separated the two germline ends. The CDR3 totals 14 residues. CDR3: CASSPLVGGTEAFF. The CDR3 DNA reads TGTGCCAGCAGCCCCCTCGTGGGGGGCACTGAAGCTTTCTTT. The full variable domain, its missing parts supplied by reference TRBV7-8 and TRBJ1-1, is GAGVSQSPRYKVAKRGQDVALRCDPISGHVSLFWYQQALGQGPEFLTYFQNEAQLDKSGLPSDRFFAERPEGSVSTLKIQRTQQEDSAVYLCASSPLVGGTEAFFGQGTRLTVV.

The rearrangement uses TRBV5-5 and TRBJ1-4, with no clear D. Trimming shortened V by 2 bases and J by 4 bases, and 9 bases separated the two germline ends. Germline CDR1 reads SGHKS; CDR2 reads YYEKEE (reference sequence). CDR3 length: 14 residues. The DNA of the CDR3 is TGTGCCAGCAGCTTTGCAGGAGATAATGAAAAACTGTTTTTT. This translates into CASSFAGDNEKLFF.

The chain joins TRBV10-1 to TRBJ1-6; 7 nucleotides line up with TRBD1. CDR1 WNHNN and CDR2 SYGVQD come from the germline V gene (reference sequence). The CDR3 length is 14 residues. V lost 7 bases and J lost 10; bases outside the gene matches: 10. The DNA for the CDR3 is TGCGCCAGCACCCAGGGGGTCCAACGCTCACCCCTCCACTTT. It encodes CASTQGVQRSPLHF.

The V and J genes are TRBV5-1 and TRBJ2-2; 7 bases match TRBD1. J gave up 4 bases and V 0 bases, and 6 bases lay outside the gene matches. The CDR3 has 16 residues. Germline loops: CDR1 SGHRS, CDR2 YFSETQ. Here the CDR3 DNA reads TGCGCCAGCAGCTTGGAAACACGACAGGGCACCGGGGAGCTGTTTTTT. Its translation is CASSLETRQGTGELFF.

This chain uses TRBV9 with TRBJ1-1; D may be TRBD1 (5 bases). CDR1 is SGDLS and CDR2 is YYNGEE in the germline V gene. V lost 3 bases, J lost 4 bases, and 13 bases lay in between. The CDR3 has 14 residues. The CDR3 loop reads CASSGGTVTTEAFF. DNA of the CDR3: TGTGCCAGCAGCGGAGGGACGGTCACCACTGAAGCTTTCTTT.

The chain links TRBV6-6 to TRBJ1-2, with 8 positions matching TRBD1. This CDR3 comprises 15 residues. Unmatched junction bases numbered 12, after V lost 5 bases and J lost 7 bases. CDR1 is MNHNY, CDR2 SVGAGI, per germline (reference sequence). The CDR3 protein is CASSTTYDRGAGYTF. The CDR3 DNA reads TGTGCCAGCAGTACCACATACGACAGGGGTGCTGGCTACACCTTC.

This clone was counted between two and nine times. The rearrangement joins TRBV28 to TRBJ2-7; the match to TRBD1 covers 8 bases. Germline values: CDR1 MDHEN, CDR2 SYDVKM. J lost 0 bases, V lost 6 bases, and 7 bases had no gene match. The CDR3 is 15 amino acids. The CDR3 DNA sequence: TGTGCCAGCAGCTTCGACAGGGGCTACTCCTACGAGCAGTACTTC. Its translation: CASSFDRGYSYEQYF.

The rearrangement joins TRBV28 to TRBJ2-1, with 14 bases identical to TRBD2. V lost 4 bases to trimming and J lost 8 bases; unmatched junction nucleotides: 10. This CDR3 spans 17 amino acids. CDR1 is MDHEN and CDR2 is SYDVKM in the germline V gene. This CDR3 is CASSYSEGLAGVDEQFF. The CDR3 nucleotides read TGTGCCAGCAGTTACTCGGAGGGACTAGCGGGAGTTGATGAGCAGTTCTTC.

V and J are TRBV6-5 and TRBJ2-7; D possibly corresponds to TRBD1 (6 bases). This CDR3 has 14 amino acids. Germline V gene data show CDR1 as MNHEY and CDR2 as SVGAGI. The germline V and J ends were trimmed by 4 bases and 3 bases, with 13 bases remaining between them. The CDR3 loop is CASSSSRGNYEQYF. The DNA for the CDR3 is TGTGCCAGCAGTTCGTCGAGGGGGAACTACGAGCAGTACTTC.

The gene calls are TRBV2 and TRBJ1-4, with D tentatively TRBD1 (6 bases). The germline V gene has CDR1 SNHLY and CDR2 FYNNEI. The CDR3 consists of 14 residues. The V end was cut by 7 bases, the J end by 5 bases, with 14 bases between. The CDR3 DNA sequence: TGTGCCAGCAACTCAGGGGTGGAGAATGAAAAACTGTTTTTT. It specifies CASNSGVENEKLFF.

The chain has TRBV6-6 and TRBJ2-1; the D call may be TRBD1 or TRBD2 (5 bases each). Trimming left V 0 bases short and J 9 bases short, with 6 bases between. CDR1 is MNHNY, CDR2 SVGAGI, per germline (reference sequence). The CDR3 is made up of 12 amino acids. CDR3 residues: CASSYSGGEQFF. The CDR3 bases are TGTGCCAGCAGTTACTCTGGGGGTGAGCAGTTCTTC.

The V call is TRBV30, the J call TRBJ2-7; D is unresolved. The V and J ends lost 4 bases and 1 base respectively, with 8 bases between them. This CDR3 is built from 12 residues. Looked up from germline, CDR1 is GTSNPN and CDR2 is SVGIG (reference sequence). The DNA of the CDR3 is TGTGCCTGGAATAGGGAATCCTACGAGCAGTACTTC. It is translated as CAWNRESYEQYF.

In DNA form, the CDR3 reads TGTGCCAGCAAAGGTTGGACAGGGTTGAACACTGAAGCTTTCTTT. Protein: CASKGWTGLNTEAFF. V and J are TRBV2 and TRBJ1-1; 8 nucleotides match TRBD1. Germline assignment: CDR1 SNHLY and CDR2 FYNNEI. This CDR3 is 15 amino acids long. Unmatched junction bases numbered 7, after V lost 7 bases and J lost 0 bases.

The chain uses TRBV7-8 and TRBJ1-1; tentative D call: TRBD1 (5 bases). The V gene lost 1 base and the J gene lost 5 bases, with 11 bases spanning the gap. CDR1 and CDR2 from the germline V gene are SGHVS and FQNEAQ. The CDR3 contains 14 residues. The CDR3 loop is CASSLGIRGTEAFF. For the CDR3, the DNA is TGTGCCAGCAGCTTAGGGATACGGGGGACTGAAGCTTTCTTT.

The gene calls are TRBV19 and TRBJ1-3; a possible D gene is TRBD1 (6 bases). CDR1 and CDR2 from the germline V gene are LNHDA and SQIVND (reference sequence). The CDR3 is 14 amino acids. V was shortened by 6 bases and J by 0 bases, with 9 bases between the two germline ends. The CDR3 sequence: CASSRGGSGNTIYF. The CDR3 DNA is TGTGCCAGTAGCAGAGGGGGCTCTGGAAACACCATATATTTT.

The chain joins TRBV19 to TRBJ1-4, with a weak D call TRBD1 (5 bases). The V end was cut by 1 base, the J end by 7 bases, with 16 bases between. The CDR3 totals 16 residues. The germline V gene has CDR1 LNHDA and CDR2 SQIVND (reference sequence). The CDR3 DNA is TGTGCCAGTAGTATAGGGGCTGCCAGGGATGGTGAAAAACTGTTTTTT. It translates to CASSIGAARDGEKLFF.

CDR3 DNA sequence: TGTGCCAGCAGCTTTACAGGGTCTGGAAACACCATATATTTT. Residues: CASSFTGSGNTIYF. The chain combines TRBV5-8 with TRBJ1-3, with D perhaps matching TRBD1 (6 bases). With 2 bases removed from V and 1 base from J, the gap between germline ends came to 7 bases. Per the germline V gene, CDR1 is SGHTS and CDR2 is YDEGEE. The CDR3 totals 14 residues.

This clone was observed once. One junction end disagrees with the germline gene, perhaps due to a read error. The chain combines TRBV30 with TRBJ2-2; 7 nucleotides agree with TRBD2. The germline CDR1 and CDR2 sequences are GTSNPN and SVGIG (reference sequence). This CDR3 is built from 15 residues. The CDR3: CAWPLGGLPERGAVF. CDR3 in DNA: TGTGCCTGGCCCCTCGGGGGACTACCAGAGCGGGGAGCTGTTTTT.

CDR3 coding DNA: TGTGCCAGCAGCCCTATCCCAGCGGGGGGGTACAATGAGCAGTTCTTC. This codes for CASSPIPAGGYNEQFF. The chain uses TRBV5-6 and TRBJ2-1, with TRBD2 matching 10 bases. The CDR3 spans 16 residues. CDR1 SGHDT and CDR2 YYEEEE come from the germline V gene. The ends lost 4 bases at V and 4 bases at J; junction bases unmatched: 8. The variable domain in full, completed from reference TRBV5-6 and TRBJ2-1, reads DAGVTQSPTHLIKTRGQQVTLRCSPKSGHDTVSWYQQALGQGPQFIFQYYEEEERQRGNFPDRFSGHQFPNYSSELNVNALLLGDSALYLCASSPIPAGGYNEQFFGPGTRLTVL.

The chain carries TRBV15 and TRBJ2-1, with a weak D call TRBD2 (6 bases). This CDR3 contains 16 residues. V was cut by 0 bases and J by 2 bases, with 11 bases left in between. Germline V gene sequence: CDR1 LNHNV, CDR2 YYDKDF (reference sequence). CDR3 sequence reads: CATSRDGGFTYNEQFF. DNA for the CDR3: TGTGCCACCAGCAGAGATGGGGGGTTTACCTACAATGAGCAGTTCTTC.

V and J are TRBV5-1 and TRBJ1-1; 10 nucleotides align to TRBD1. V shed 4 bases, J shed 11 bases, and the junction held 8 bases outside the gene matches. Germline lookup yields CDR1 SGHRS and CDR2 YFSETQ. This CDR3 is 13 amino acids long. This chain's CDR3 is CASSPGQGIGAFF. The CDR3 region has the DNA TGCGCCAGCAGCCCGGGACAGGGGATTGGGGCTTTCTTT.

The chain joins TRBV4-3 to TRBJ2-1; 8 nucleotides agree with TRBD2. Germline V gene sequence: CDR1 LGHNA, CDR2 YSLEER. V gave up 1 base and J gave up 6 bases; unmatched junction bases: 8. CDR3 length: 16 amino acids. This chain's CDR3 is CASSQVWGTRSNEQFF. For the CDR3, the DNA is TGCGCCAGCAGCCAAGTATGGGGGACTAGGAGCAATGAGCAGTTCTTC.

CDR3 nucleotide sequence: TGTGCCAGCAGCTTATCGAACGAGCAGTACTTC. It codes for CASSLSNEQYF. This chain uses TRBV11-2 with TRBJ2-7; D gene uncertain. CDR3 length: 11 amino acids. CDR1 is SGHAT and CDR2 is FQNNGV in the germline V gene. Deletions cut 2 bases from V and 5 bases from J, with 4 bases between.